Each of the 18 T cell receptor beta chains below was sequenced from the same sample in a study of monozygotic twins with inflammatory bowel disease (dated by TCRdb to about 2019). The method was 5' RACE. The sequencing machine was an Illumina HiSeq 2500. TCRdb reprocessed the reads and lists each CDR3 protein sequence as a single entry, with no DNA. This sample's clone table shows around 380,000 distinct CDR3 sequences. About 2.3% of the sample lies in the top ten. The sequencing sample was made of blood. All receptors derive from a human donor with ulcerative colitis or Crohn's disease, or a healthy co-twin of an affected twin (not recorded which).

V and J are TRBV5-1 and TRBJ2-2; TCRdb calls TRBD2, which cannot be checked without DNA. This CDR3 region has 16 residues. The germline V gene encodes CDR1 SGHRS and CDR2 YFSETQ. CDR3 sequence reads: CASSSGLAGVTGELFF.

This sequence joins TRBV18 and TRBJ2-2; without DNA, the TCRdb call of TRBD1 cannot be checked. Germline V lookup: CDR1 KGHSH, CDR2 LQKENI. The CDR3 sequence is 17 residues long. The CDR3: CASSPPPTGGNTGELFF.

The rearrangement links TRBV27 to TRBJ2-3. This CDR3 spans 16 amino acids. Germline V gives CDR1 MNHEY, CDR2 SMNVEV (reference sequence). CDR3 residues: CASSLGYGIVTDTQYF.

The gene calls are TRBV12-3 or TRBV12-4 and TRBJ1-2; TCRdb names TRBD1, which stays unverified in the absence of DNA. This CDR3 is 15 amino acids long. CDR3 in amino acids: CASTPGQVGGYGYTF.

V usage is TRBV20-1 and J usage is TRBJ2-3. Germline V gives CDR1 DFQATT, CDR2 SNEGSKA (reference sequence). The CDR3 has 11 residues. The CDR3: CTRSWGDTQYF.

V gene TRBV3-1 combines with J gene TRBJ2-2. This CDR3 comprises 16 residues. Germline loops: CDR1 LGHDT, CDR2 YNNKEL (reference sequence). The CDR3 here is CASSQAAAQNTGELFF.

V usage is TRBV7-2 and J usage is TRBJ2-5; the TCRdb D gene call, TRBD2, has no DNA to confirm it. The CDR3 totals 15 residues. Germline values: CDR1 SGHTA, CDR2 FQGNSA. The CDR3 spells CASSAPSGGQETQYF.

V and J are TRBV6-5 and TRBJ2-6. The germline V gene encodes CDR1 MNHEY and CDR2 SVGAGI. CDR3 length: 16 residues. The CDR3 is CASSYRQVSGANVLTF.

This sequence joins TRBV5-1 and TRBJ2-1. Germline V lookup: CDR1 SGHRS, CDR2 YFSETQ. CDR3 length equals 13 residues. CDR3 sequence: CASSLNLYNEQFF.

The chain couples TRBV9 to TRBJ2-1; absent DNA, TCRdb's TRBD2 call cannot be checked. CDR3 length: 16 amino acids. Germline CDR1 SGDLS, CDR2 YYNGEE. CDR3 region: CASSASGRAFHNEQFF.

The chain carries TRBV10-3 and TRBJ2-2; with no DNA, the TCRdb D assignment of TRBD1 cannot be verified. CDR3 length equals 13 residues. Germline CDR1 reads ENHRY; CDR2 reads SYGVKD. CDR3 loop: CATTGTNTGELFF.

The chain couples TRBV29-1 to TRBJ1-2. Germline loops: CDR1 SQVTM, CDR2 ANQGSEA. This CDR3 is built from 14 residues. CDR3 sequence reads: CSVGSQTSNYGYTF.

The chain couples TRBV28 to TRBJ1-6. The CDR3 is 13 amino acids. The germline V gene has CDR1 MDHEN and CDR2 SYDVKM. CDR3 sequence: CASSLPYNSPLHF.

The chain is built from TRBV5-4 and TRBJ2-5; the TRBD2 assignment by TCRdb is unverifiable without DNA. This CDR3 region has 16 residues. Germline V gene data show CDR1 as SGHNT and CDR2 as YYREEE (reference sequence). CDR3 region: CASSFPGGAPQETQYF. Drawing the rest from reference TRBV5-4 and TRBJ2-5, the complete variable domain is ETGVTQSPTHLIKTRGQQVTLRCSSQSGHNTVSWYQQALGQGPQFIFQYYREEENGRGNFPPRFSGLQFPNYSSELNVNALELDDSALYLCASSFPGGAPQETQYFGPGTRLLVL.

The CDR3 loop reads CASSVEGNTGELFF. The rearrangement joins TRBV9 to TRBJ2-2. CDR1 SGDLS and CDR2 YYNGEE come from the germline V gene. This CDR3 region has 14 residues.

The chain couples TRBV18 to TRBJ1-2; with no DNA, the TCRdb D assignment of TRBD1 cannot be verified. CDR1 is KGHSH, CDR2 LQKENI, per germline. This CDR3 has 15 amino acids. This CDR3 reads CASSPPGQGGYGYTF.

The genes are TRBV18 and TRBJ2-5; TCRdb indicates TRBD1, and absent DNA this call remains unverified. Germline V gene lookup returns CDR1 KGHSH and CDR2 LQKENI. CDR3 length equals 16 residues. This chain's CDR3 is CASSPPRQARQETQYF.

This rearrangement joins TRBV19 to TRBJ1-5; with no DNA, the TCRdb D assignment of TRBD1 cannot be verified. From germline, CDR1 is LNHDA and CDR2 SQIVND (reference sequence). The CDR3 runs to 15 residues. CDR3 amino acids: CASTLDRSENQPQHF. The whole variable domain, filled in from reference TRBV19 and TRBJ1-5, reads DGGITQSPKYLFRKEGQNVTLSCEQNLNHDAMYWYRQDPGQGLRLIYYSQIVNDFQKGDIAEGYSVSREKKESFPLTVTSAQKNPTAFYLCASTLDRSENQPQHFGDGTRLSIL.